These 17 T cell receptor beta chains originate from one sample sequenced in a study of blood T cell repertoires in COVID-19. Sequencing was performed with immunoSEQ multiplex PCR; in TCRdb, only in-frame clones are kept and a portion is missing. This table has roughly 68,000 clones, approximately 73% appearing once. Sequencing was carried out using peripheral blood. These receptor sequences come from a man in his 60s with COVID-19, enrolled during active disease.

The V and J genes are TRBV28 and TRBJ2-5; tentatively, D is TRBD2 (6 bases). The CDR3 runs to 12 residues. Germline values: CDR1 MDHEN, CDR2 SYDVKM. Trimming cost V 6 bases and J 5 bases, with 10 bases left between them. The CDR3 bases are TGTGCCAGCAGACTAGCAGGCGAGACCCAGTACTTC. Residues: CASRLAGETQYF.

The chain couples TRBV29-1 to TRBJ2-1, with 14 bases matching TRBD2. The germline CDR1 and CDR2 sequences are SQVTM and ANQGSEA. J lost 12 bases, V lost 7 bases, and 2 bases had no gene match. This CDR3 has 11 amino acids. CDR3 DNA sequence: TGCAGCGCTGGACTAGCGGGAGGGCAGTTCTTC. Protein sequence: CSAGLAGGQFF.

This chain connects TRBV29-1 to TRBJ1-2, with no clear D. CDR1 SQVTM and CDR2 ANQGSEA come from the germline V gene. This CDR3 has 13 residues. V lost 4 bases and J lost 3, with 12 bases in between. The CDR3 region has the DNA TGCAGCGTTGGGGCAGGTCTTGACTATGGCTACACCTTC. Translating gives CSVGAGLDYGYTF.

The chain joins TRBV11-3 to TRBJ2-7, with 8 bases that match TRBD1. CDR3 length equals 14 residues. From germline, CDR1 is SGHNT and CDR2 YENEEA. V lost 3 bases to trimming and J lost 5 bases; unmatched junction nucleotides: 6. The CDR3 spells CASSFRTGIDEQYF. DNA for the CDR3: TGTGCCAGCAGCTTCCGGACAGGGATCGACGAGCAGTACTTC.

The sample holds one count of this clone. The rearrangement uses TRBV3-1 (or the pseudogene TRBV3-2) and TRBJ2-5; D is undetermined. The germline V gene has CDR1 LGHDT and CDR2 YNNKEL (reference sequence). The CDR3 covers 13 residues. Trimming removed 5 bases from V and 0 bases from J, with 7 bases in between. In nucleotides, the CDR3 is TGTGCCAGCAGCGGAGCAGACCAAGAGACCCAGTACTTC. This encodes CASSGADQETQYF.

This chain connects TRBV2 to TRBJ1-6; D not resolved. In germline, CDR1 is SNHLY, CDR2 FYNNEI. V lost 4 bases and J lost 4, with 5 bases in between. This CDR3 comprises 13 residues. The CDR3 DNA follows: TGTGCCAGCAGTGGCGATTATAATTCACCCCTCCACTTT. The encoded protein is CASSGDYNSPLHF.

This clone showed up just once. This chain uses TRBV6-5 with TRBJ2-5, with D uncertain. This CDR3 has 14 residues. CDR1 and CDR2 (germline): MNHEY, SVGAGI. V was cut by 0 bases and J by 0 bases, with 5 bases left in between. DNA for the CDR3: TGTGCCAGCAGTTACTCCTACGACCAAGAGACCCAGTACTTC. Translated: CASSYSYDQETQYF.

The chain joins TRBV5-6 to TRBJ2-7, with unresolved D. V lost 4 bases and J lost 3, with 5 bases in between. The CDR3 is made up of 11 amino acids. Germline V CDR1 and CDR2: SGHDT, YYEEEE. In DNA form, the CDR3 reads TGTGCCAGCAGCGTAAACTACGAGCAGTACTTC. This translates into CASSVNYEQYF.

This rearrangement joins TRBV7-9 to TRBJ1-2; no reliable D call. The V end lost 4 bases, the J end lost 6 bases, and 9 bases lay between the germline ends. CDR1 and CDR2 (germline): SEHNR, FQNEAQ (reference sequence). The CDR3 sequence is 12 residues long. Written as DNA, the CDR3 is TGTGCCAGCAGCTGGACTGGGGATGGCTACACCTTC. It yields the protein CASSWTGDGYTF.

The V and J genes are TRBV6-5 and TRBJ1-2; 10 nucleotides align to TRBD1. The germline CDR1 and CDR2 sequences are MNHEY and SVGAGI. V lost 8 bases, J lost 3 bases, and 3 bases stayed unmatched. There are 13 residues in the CDR3. The CDR3 spells CASLGTGDYGYTF. CDR3 bases: TGTGCCAGCTTAGGGACAGGGGACTATGGCTACACCTTC.

The chain has TRBV5-6 and TRBJ1-1; D is uncertain. Trimming shortened V by 1 base and J by 2 bases, and 12 bases separated the two germline ends. The CDR3 totals 15 residues. Germline CDR1 and CDR2: SGHDT and YYEEEE. The CDR3 DNA reads TGTGCCAGCAGCTTGCGGGAGGTAGACAACACTGAAGCTTTCTTT. This codes for CASSLREVDNTEAFF. Full variable domain (rest looked up from reference TRBV5-6 and TRBJ1-1): DAGVTQSPTHLIKTRGQQVTLRCSPKSGHDTVSWYQQALGQGPQFIFQYYEEEERQRGNFPDRFSGHQFPNYSSELNVNALLLGDSALYLCASSLREVDNTEAFFGQGTRLTVV.

The chain combines TRBV6-5 with TRBJ1-5, with unresolved D. CDR1 and CDR2 (germline): MNHEY, SVGAGI. Trimming took 0 bases from V and 7 from J, leaving 10 bases between them. The CDR3 runs to 14 residues. CDR3 nucleotide sequence: TGTGCCAGCAGTTACTCTTTTGTCGGGCAGCCCCAGCATTTT. Amino acid sequence: CASSYSFVGQPQHF.

The chain couples TRBV5-6 to TRBJ1-1; no firm D call. Germline V gene lookup returns CDR1 SGHDT and CDR2 YYEEEE. The V and J ends lost 0 bases and 4 bases respectively, with 10 bases between them. The CDR3 is 14 residues long. CDR3 in amino acids: CASSLAWSGTEAFF. In DNA form, the CDR3 reads TGTGCCAGCAGCTTGGCGTGGAGTGGCACTGAAGCTTTCTTT.

This clone has a handful of counts. The V and J genes are TRBV6-6 and TRBJ1-2, with a weak D call TRBD1 (5 bases). V lost 0 bases to trimming and J lost 8 bases, with 13 bases between them. CDR1 is MNHNY and CDR2 is SVGAGI in the germline V gene (reference sequence). This CDR3 region has 14 residues. The DNA of the CDR3 is TGTGCCAGCAGTTACTCGAAAGAGACAGTGGGCTACACCTTC. The encoded protein is CASSYSKETVGYTF.

Only a few counts were recorded for this clone. The V and J genes are TRBV3-1 (or the pseudogene TRBV3-2) and TRBJ1-1; 12 bases fit TRBD1. The CDR3 extends over 15 amino acids. Trimming cost V 5 bases and J 4 bases; bases outside gene matches: 5. From germline, CDR1 is LGHDT and CDR2 YNNKEL (reference sequence). The CDR3: CASSLPGQGATEAFF. CDR3 bases: TGTGCCAGCAGCTTGCCGGGACAGGGGGCCACTGAAGCTTTCTTT.

The chain links TRBV7-9 to TRBJ1-6; D is ambiguous. Germline V gene data show CDR1 as SEHNR and CDR2 as FQNEAQ (reference sequence). V was cut by 4 bases and J by 10 bases, with 11 bases left in between. The length of the CDR3 is 13 residues. The CDR3 protein is CASSSTVGSPLHF. CDR3 DNA: TGTGCCAGCAGCTCTACTGTGGGCTCACCCCTCCACTTT.

The rearrangement joins TRBV5-1 to TRBJ1-4; weak D call: TRBD1 (6 bases). Trimming took 0 bases from V and 1 from J, leaving 7 bases between them. Germline V CDR1 and CDR2: SGHRS, YFSETQ. The CDR3 has 15 residues. The CDR3 bases are TGCGCCAGCAGCTTGGGGGGGCGAACTAATGAAAAACTGTTTTTT. This sequence encodes CASSLGGRTNEKLFF.